This entry lists 3 T cell receptor beta chains sequenced from one sample in a study of cytomegalovirus exposure and HLA in healthy donors. This table comes from immunoSEQ multiplex PCR, and its TCRdb copy is limited to in-frame clones, with some not included. The sample holds 220,000 or so clones, 65% to 85% seen once. Sequencing was done on a sample of PBMCs. These receptors were taken from a woman aged 25 to 39 in good health and CMV-seropositive.

The rearrangement links TRBV5-1 to TRBJ2-3; D is undetermined. The V end lost 1 base, the J end lost 5 bases, and 17 bases lay between the germline ends. The V gene's germline CDR1 is SGHRS and CDR2 YFSETQ. This CDR3 is 16 amino acids long. CDR3 bases: TGCGCCAGCAGCTTGCCTTTAGGGCTGCGCAAAGATACGCAGTATTTT. Amino acid sequence: CASSLPLGLRKDTQYF. Full variable domain (missing parts from reference TRBV5-1 and TRBJ2-3): KAGVTQTPRYLIKTRGQQVTLSCSPISGHRSVSWYQQTPGQGLQFLFEYFSETQRNKGNFPGRFSGRQFSNSRSEMNVSTLELGDSALYLCASSLPLGLRKDTQYFGPGTRLTVL.

The chain uses TRBV30 and TRBJ1-2, with a weak D call TRBD1 (6 bases). The germline V gene has CDR1 GTSNPN and CDR2 SVGIG (reference sequence). This CDR3 has 17 residues. With 1 base removed from V and 6 bases from J, the gap between germline ends came to 24 bases. The CDR3 region is CAWSATRGGLPPDGYTF. The CDR3 nucleotides read TGTGCCTGGAGTGCAACTAGGGGGGGCCTCCCGCCCGATGGCTACACCTTC.

The chain couples TRBV25-1 to TRBJ2-5; D gene unclear. CDR1 is MGHDK, CDR2 SYGVNS, per germline. V was clipped by 3 bases and J by 0 bases, with 5 bases between them. The CDR3 spans 13 residues. The CDR3 protein is CASSEGYQETQYF. CDR3 DNA sequence: TGTGCCAGCAGTGAGGGGTACCAAGAGACCCAGTACTTC.